This T cell receptor beta chain derives from a study of a mutant IDH1 vaccine in newly diagnosed glioma. Study outcomes and limitations: Top peripheral T cell clonotype shifts appeared unrelated to pseudoprogression.

The CDR3 loop spans 15 amino acids. V gave up 0 bases and J gave up 8 bases; unmatched junction bases: 5. The V gene's germline CDR1 is LNHDA and CDR2 SQIVND (reference sequence). Time point in this sample: week 11, during vaccination. Every single dose of the vaccine, 300 ug of mutant IDH1 20-mer peptide, came with topical imiquimod. TCRdb's table, derived via immunoSEQ multiplex PCR, lists solely in-frame clones and lacks some. In the table there are roughly 61,000 clones, 80% of which are singletons. With respect to this clone: Its target is not known.

J is TRBJ2-2 and V is TRBV19; 8 bases agree with TRBD2. The source material was PBMCs, sampled from a glioma patient whose treatment included an IDH1 peptide vaccine. The receptor comes from a middle-aged man with glioma. The DNA of the CDR3 is TGTGCCAGTAGTATAGATACTAGCGGTCAGGGGGAGCTGTTTTTT. As protein: CASSIDTSGQGELFF.